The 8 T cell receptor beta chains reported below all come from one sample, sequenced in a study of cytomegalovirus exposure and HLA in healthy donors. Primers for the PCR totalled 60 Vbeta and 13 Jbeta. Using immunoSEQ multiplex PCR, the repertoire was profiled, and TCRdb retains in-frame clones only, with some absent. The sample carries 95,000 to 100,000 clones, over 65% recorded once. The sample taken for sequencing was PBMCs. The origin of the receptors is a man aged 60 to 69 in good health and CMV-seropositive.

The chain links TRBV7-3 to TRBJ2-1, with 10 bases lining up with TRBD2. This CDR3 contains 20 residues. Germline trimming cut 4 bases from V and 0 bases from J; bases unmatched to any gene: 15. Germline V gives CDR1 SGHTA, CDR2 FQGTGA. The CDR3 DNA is TGTGCCAGCAGCTCGAGTGGCGTAGCGGGGGGCCCAAGCTCCTACAATGAGCAGTTCTTC. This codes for CASSSSGVAGGPSSYNEQFF.

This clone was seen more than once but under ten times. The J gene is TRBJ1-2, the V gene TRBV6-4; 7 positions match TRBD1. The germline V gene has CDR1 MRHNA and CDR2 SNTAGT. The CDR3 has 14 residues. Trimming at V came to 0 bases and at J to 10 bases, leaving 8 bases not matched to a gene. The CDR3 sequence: CASSDSTGAEDYTF. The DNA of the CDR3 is TGTGCCAGCAGTGACTCAACAGGGGCGGAAGACTACACCTTC.

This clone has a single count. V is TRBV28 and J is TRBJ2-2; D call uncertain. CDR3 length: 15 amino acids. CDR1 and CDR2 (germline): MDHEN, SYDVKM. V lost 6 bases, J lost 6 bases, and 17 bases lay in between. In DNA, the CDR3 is TGTGCCAGCAGCCCGCCTCGCCCGGTAGCCGGGGAGCTGTTTTTT. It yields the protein CASSPPRPVAGELFF.

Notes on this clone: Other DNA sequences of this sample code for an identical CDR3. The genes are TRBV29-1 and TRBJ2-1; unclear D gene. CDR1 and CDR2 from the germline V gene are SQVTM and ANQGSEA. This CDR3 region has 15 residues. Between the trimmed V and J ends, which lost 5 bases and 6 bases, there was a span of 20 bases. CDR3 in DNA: TGCAGCGTTTTCCCTAGTCCCTCTGGCTTCAATGAGCAGTTCTTC. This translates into CSVFPSPSGFNEQFF.

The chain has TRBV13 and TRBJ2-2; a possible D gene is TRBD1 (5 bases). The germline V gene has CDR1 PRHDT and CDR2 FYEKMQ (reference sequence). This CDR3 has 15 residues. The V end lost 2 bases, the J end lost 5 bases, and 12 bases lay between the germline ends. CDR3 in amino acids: CASSLRVGATGELFF. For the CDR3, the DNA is TGTGCCAGCAGCTTAAGGGTTGGGGCTACCGGGGAGCTGTTTTTT. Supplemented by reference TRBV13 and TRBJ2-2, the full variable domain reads AAGVIQSPRHLIKEKRETATLKCYPIPRHDTVYWYQQGPGQDPQFLISFYEKMQSDKGSIPDRFSAQQFSDYHSELNMSSLELGDSALYFCASSLRVGATGELFFGEGSRLTVL.

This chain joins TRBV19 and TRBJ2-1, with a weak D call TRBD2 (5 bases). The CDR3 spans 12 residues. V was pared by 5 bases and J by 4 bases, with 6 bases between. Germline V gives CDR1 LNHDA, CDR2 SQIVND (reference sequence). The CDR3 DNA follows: TGTGCCAGTAGTCCGGGGTACAATGAGCAGTTCTTC. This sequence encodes CASSPGYNEQFF. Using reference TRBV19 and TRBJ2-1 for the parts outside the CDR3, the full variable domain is DGGITQSPKYLFRKEGQNVTLSCEQNLNHDAMYWYRQDPGQGLRLIYYSQIVNDFQKGDIAEGYSVSREKKESFPLTVTSAQKNPTAFYLCASSPGYNEQFFGPGTRLTVL.

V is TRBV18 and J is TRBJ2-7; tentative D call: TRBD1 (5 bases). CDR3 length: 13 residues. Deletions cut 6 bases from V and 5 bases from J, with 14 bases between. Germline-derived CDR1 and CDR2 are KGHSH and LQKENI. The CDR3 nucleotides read TGTGCCAGCTCCCAGGGCAGGTTCAACGAGCAGTACTTC. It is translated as CASSQGRFNEQYF.

The CDR3 loop is CASSGGGAGNTIYF. The CDR3 DNA sequence: TGTGCCAGCAGTGGAGGGGGAGCTGGAAACACCATATATTTT. The chain combines TRBV6-1 with TRBJ1-3; TRBD1 is a possible D gene (6 bases). V lost 4 bases, J lost 2 bases, and 9 bases lay in between. CDR1 and CDR2 from the germline V gene are MNHNS and SASEGT. The CDR3 loop spans 14 amino acids.